This paragraph covers one T cell receptor (beta chain) sequence. This clone was seen only a few times. There is no known antigen for this receptor. Nothing much larger sits one base from this clone, and base qualities are not available. Using the deep immunoSEQ assay, TCR CDR3 regions were amplified from genomic DNA by multiplex PCR. Extracted genomic DNA from each cell subset was spread evenly across all wells of several immunoSEQ 96-well plates, with each plate serving as a replicate. For sorted subsets, 150 to 200 ng genomic DNA, equal to about 30,000 T cell genomes, was loaded into each replicate PCR. Purified libraries were quantified with a Qubit 3.0 fluorometer, sized on a Bioanalyzer 2100, and re-quantified with the KAPA Library Quantification kit. Every immunoSEQ 96-well plate was sequenced on a dedicated single-read 150-cycle Illumina NextSeq 550 flow cell. The original methods were these. Because the immunoSEQ output held only junctional sequences and lacked quality scores, the filtering could not match the filtering applied to full-length reads. Sequences were annotated with PyIR, a Python wrapper for IgBLAST v1.9, and V/J genes and CDR3 were assigned using IMGT germline references. Any read was removed if the V/J assignment was weak (E-value above 1e-6), the CDR3 was missing, or the read contained stop codons, out-of-frame junctions, or ambiguous translated residues. A V3J clonotype was defined by an identical inferred V gene, J gene, and CDR3 amino acid sequence. Percentage overlap between repertoires was calculated by dividing the number of shared unique clonotypes by the size of the smaller repertoire. RTK rarefaction, the Chao1 estimator, and Recon v2.1 estimates of unobserved clonotypes were used to assess repertoire richness. Generation probabilities for all TCRbeta clonotypes obtained by the gDNA method from a handful of donors were computed using OLGA. Held by TCRdb, this immuneACCESS table contains in-frame sequences only and omits some clones. Under half of the omission traces to an unresolved V gene where checked; the cause of the rest is unknown. D and trimming were read from the DNA, whereas the V and J calls and clone size are those reported in that table. Here the sample has about 1.1 million clones; about 84% occur a single time. About 0.52% of the sample comes from the top ten.

The sample comes from a study of shared clonotypes between healthy human individuals (dated by TCRdb to 2018 to 2020). Some background on the complete study: A few men and a couple of women, aged 18 to 49 years, made up the cohort. To increase sequencing depth and limit assay-specific biases, TCR repertoire library preparation and sequencing were carried out by different laboratories using diverse techniques. Between about 0.9 and 10 billion PBMCs per donor were obtained by leukapheresis. For each donor, three plates each were used for CD4 naive and CD4 memory, two plates were used for CD8 naive, and one plate was used for CD8 memory. To estimate repertoire size and how much clonotypes are shared between individuals, the study performed deep sequencing of blood TCR repertoires from 4 to 6 healthy adults. The investigation overall reported the following: The genetic and exposure-history diversity represented was limited by the small number of donors. Roughly 5% of naive CD4, 3.5% of naive CD8, roughly 2.4% of memory CD4, and approximately 0.39% of memory CD8 clonotypes were shared across several donors. Estimated clonotype richness was generally larger for naive than for memory subsets. Even with the large sequencing depth, rarefaction of the sorted-subset datasets indicated that sequencing was incomplete. Pairwise subsampling indicated that sequencing depth was expected to affect the degree of clonotype sharing among donors. Sampling was restricted to blood, and TCR repertoires in tissues likely differ from the TCR repertoires found in blood. Higher generation probabilities were observed for clonotypes shared by all four sorted-subset donors than for non-shared clonotypes.

Donors were healthy HIV-negative adults with no recently reported acute infections or vaccinations. All donors were Caucasian adults living in Nashville, Tennessee, USA. Magnetic negative selection was used to enrich CD4+ T cells, after which naive cells were positively selected on CD45RA and the negative fraction became the memory subset. Blood was obtained by leukapheresis, after which PBMCs were separated by Ficoll-Histopaque density gradient centrifugation and cryopreserved in liquid nitrogen vapor phase. Purity and quantity of every magnetically sorted T cell population were checked by analytical flow cytometry. Each sorted fraction had its genomic DNA isolated and then quantified by UV absorbance on a Nanodrop 2000c. Germline trimming amounts to 6 bases on V and 5 bases on J, with 3 as the count of junction bases outside the gene matches. The CDR3 sequence holds 13 residues, the cysteine and phenylalanine included. The retained sequence is limited to the CDR3, 39 bases, with the frame set at the first base. CDR1 and CDR2 are drawn from the germline V gene (reference sequence): GTSNPN, SVGIG.

Sequencing used memory CD4+ T cells from PBMCs. The cell subset or site label for this specimen denotes: CD45RA-negative fraction. This TCR derives from a man younger than 35 in good health. Some clones in this sample may be carry-over from other donors' samples. The chain is assembled from TRBV30 and TRBJ1-4; 10 nucleotides in the junction match TRBD1. The nucleotide sequence reads TGTGCCTGCGACAGGGGGCCGAATGAAAAACTGTTTTTT. Protein translation: CACDRGPNEKLFF.